This TCR beta chain is from a study of CD8 T cells in ankylosing spondylitis. The CDR3 covers 12 residues. V was trimmed by 5 bases and J by 1 base, leaving 5 bases between them. The germline gives CDR1 SGHVS, CDR2 FQNEAQ. Study-wide points: The clones that were linked to disease were reported to be significantly enriched in matched synovial fluid samples from ankylosing spondylitis patients. There was a TCR beta motif, made of eight highly homologous variants, that appeared characteristic of ankylosing spondylitis blood. Those disease-linked clones were CD8+; they were also relatively rare in peripheral blood.

This clonotype was detected ten times or more. The antigen remains undetermined. Quantitative 5'-RACE with molecular barcodes was used to make the TCR beta libraries. Each CDR3 protein is one row after TCRdb ran MiXCR on the 5' RACE reads. The sample holds hundreds of thousands of distinct CDR3 sequences, 17% seen once. The clonotype comes from a male donor with ankylosing spondylitis. The source material was blood, either unsorted or a sorted T cell fraction (not recorded which). This chain connects TRBV7-8 to TRBJ1-1; the D is unclear. The CDR3 region has the DNA TGTGCCAGCAGCCGACAGAACACTGAAGCTTTCTTT. It yields the protein CASSRQNTEAFF.